This is a list of T cell receptor beta chains from one sample in a study of blood T cells in healthy people across ages. TCRdb passed the 5' RACE reads through MiXCR, listing each CDR3 protein once. This table has 800,000 or so distinct CDR3 sequences, 20% to 30% appearing once. In addition, the sample was reused for a study of T cells of mothers and their children.

Sequencing input: blood. The receptors shown here come from a boy younger than 18 in good health. CDR3s include the opening cysteine and the closing phenylalanine or tryptophan. A D gene is named only where the DNA matches it firmly. Some rows have no size entry. The others give once, few or many, or a class for an expanded clone.

TRBJ2-7	TRBV19	NA	NA	CASSIGWNHEQYF	TGTGCCAGTAGTATAGGTTGGAACCACGAGCAGTACTTC
TRBJ2-1	TRBV6-1	TRBD2	few	CASRSSLARSYNEQFF	TGTGCCAGCAGAAGCTCACTAGCGCGCTCCTACAATGAGCAGTTCTTC
TRBJ2-2	TRBV10-2	TRBD2	NA	CATPAGPNTGELFF	TGCGCCACCCCAGCGGGGCCGAACACCGGGGAGCTGTTTTTT
TRBJ1-1	TRBV15	NA	few	CATSRVPNTEAFF	TGTGCCACCAGCAGAGTCCCGAACACTGAAGCTTTCTTT
TRBJ1-1	TRBV7-2	NA	few	CASSSFGAVLSEAFF	TGTGCCAGCAGCTCATTCGGGGCAGTTTTGTCTGAAGCTTTCTTT
TRBJ1-4	TRBV6-5	NA	NA	CASGVGTTNEKLFF	TGTGCCAGCGGGGTCGGAACAACTAATGAAAAACTGTTTTTT
TRBJ2-1	TRBV14	NA	NA	CASSQPNYNEQFF	TGTGCCAGCAGCCAACCTAACTACAATGAGCAGTTCTTC
TRBJ2-3	TRBV6-5	TRBD1	NA	CASSPRQGRTDTQYF	TGTGCCAGCAGTCCCCGACAGGGCCGCACAGATACGCAGTATTTT
TRBJ2-1	TRBV29-1	NA	few	CSVERGSDSREQFF	TGCAGCGTTGAACGGGGGTCGGACAGCCGTGAGCAGTTCTTC
TRBJ2-1	TRBV27	TRBD1	few	CASSFSGDRLYNEQFF	TGTGCCAGCAGTTTCTCAGGGGACAGGCTCTACAATGAGCAGTTCTTC
TRBJ2-4	TRBV5-1	NA	NA	CASSPRMEGFAIQYF	TGCGCCAGCAGCCCCCGAATGGAGGGATTTGCCATTCAGTACTTC
TRBJ2-1	TRBV30	TRBD2	NA	CAWALGGGGYNEQFF	TGTGCCTGGGCATTGGGAGGCGGGGGGTACAATGAGCAGTTCTTC
TRBJ2-7	TRBV7-9	NA	few	CASSLGATADEQYF	TGCGCCAGCAGCTTAGGAGCGACGGCCGACGAGCAGTACTTC
TRBJ2-7	TRBV7-2	NA	NA	CASSFDGGTSSYEQYF	TGTGCCAGCAGCTTCGATGGGGGGACGAGCTCCTACGAGCAGTACTTC
TRBJ2-5	TRBV12-5	NA	few	CASGSGETQYF	TGTGCTAGTGGTTCAGGGGAGACCCAGTACTTC
TRBJ2-7	TRBV20-1	NA	NA	CSARGQSYEQYF	TGCAGTGCTAGAGGGCAATCCTACGAGCAGTACTTC
TRBJ1-4	TRBV20-1	NA	NA	CSAYARIGVDEKLFF	TGCAGTGCTTACGCTAGGATCGGGGTCGATGAAAAACTGTTTTTT
TRBJ1-2	TRBV5-4	NA	NA	CASSLAAGLEANYGYTF	TGTGCCAGCAGCTTGGCGGCCGGTCTGGAAGCTAACTATGGCTACACCTTC
TRBJ1-5	TRBV7-9	TRBD1	NA	CASSLGTAGNQPQHF	TGTGCCAGCAGCTTGGGGACAGCTGGCAATCAGCCCCAGCATTTT
TRBJ2-5	TRBV10-3	TRBD1	NA	CAISRQGWGETQYF	TGTGCCATCAGCAGACAGGGATGGGGAGAGACCCAGTACTTC
TRBJ2-5	TRBV4-2	TRBD1	NA	CASSQDKGTGTFGPKEETQYF	TGTGCCAGCAGCCAAGATAAGGGGACAGGGACGTTCGGGCCTAAAGAAGAGACCCAGTACTTC
TRBJ2-2	TRBV10-3	TRBD2	NA	CAISVAGGPTNTGELFF	TGTGCCATCAGTGTAGCGGGAGGGCCAACGAACACCGGGGAGCTGTTTTTT
TRBJ2-4	TRBV15	NA	NA	CATSRFEGQGRNIQYF	TGTGCCACCAGCAGATTCGAGGGGCAGGGTCGGAACATTCAGTACTTC
TRBJ2-7	TRBV7-9	NA	few	CASSFGEGPPYEQYF	TGTGCCAGCAGCTTCGGGGAAGGGCCCCCCTACGAGCAGTATTTC
TRBJ1-1	TRBV6-2/TRBV6-3	TRBD1	many	CASSPDRGNTEAFF	TGTGCCAGCAGTCCCGACAGGGGTAACACTGAAGCTTTCTTT
TRBJ2-1	TRBV12-3/TRBV12-4	NA	NA	CASAYNEQFF	TGTGCCAGTGCCTACAATGAGCAGTTCTTC
TRBJ2-7	TRBV4-2	NA	few	CASSQGARDEQYF	TGTGCCAGCAGCCAAGGGGCGAGGGACGAGCAGTACTTC
TRBJ2-1	TRBV7-9	NA	NA	CASSDRDSEGNEQFF	TGTGCCAGCAGCGACCGGGATTCGGAGGGCAATGAGCAGTTCTTC
TRBJ1-1	TRBV7-2	NA	NA	CASSQYGAPEAFF	TGTGCCAGCAGCCAATACGGGGCGCCTGAAGCTTTCTTT
TRBJ1-2	TRBV9	TRBD1	few	CASSVGTGLSYGYTF	TGTGCCAGCAGCGTGGGGACAGGGCTTTCATATGGCTACACCTTC
TRBJ2-2	TRBV10-3	NA	few	CAISADENTGELFF	TGTGCCATCAGTGCAGACGAGAACACCGGGGAGCTGTTTTTT
TRBJ2-1	TRBV12-3/TRBV12-4	NA	NA	CASSPSSALEQFF	TGTGCCAGCAGTCCCTCCTCCGCCTTGGAGCAGTTCTTC
TRBJ2-1	TRBV19	NA	few	CASSMSRASYNEQFF	TGTGCCAGTAGTATGAGCAGAGCCTCCTACAATGAGCAGTTCTTC
TRBJ2-5	TRBV20-1	NA	NA	CSAIRQPRGREQYF	TGCAGTGCTATCCGACAGCCTCGGGGGAGAGAGCAGTACTTC
TRBJ1-1	TRBV5-6	NA	NA	CASSPGQILNTEAFF	TGTGCCAGCAGCCCTGGACAGATTCTAAACACTGAAGCTTTCTTT
TRBJ1-4	TRBV11-2	NA	few	CASSLRIGREKLFF	TGTGCCAGCAGCCTGAGAATCGGCAGGGAAAAACTGTTTTTT
TRBJ1-4	TRBV5-1	NA	NA	CASSFEPVNEKLFF	TGCGCCAGCAGCTTCGAACCGGTAAATGAAAAACTGTTTTTT
TRBJ2-1	TRBV6-2/TRBV6-3	TRBD2	few	CASNDWASGSDEQFF	TGTGCCAGCAACGATTGGGCTAGCGGGAGCGATGAGCAGTTCTTC
TRBJ2-2	TRBV10-3	NA	few	CATGEANTGELFF	TGTGCCACGGGTGAGGCCAACACCGGGGAGCTGTTTTTT
TRBJ2-7	TRBV27	TRBD1	few	CASSPLTGTGGDEQYF	TGTGCCAGCAGTCCTCTAACCGGGACAGGGGGCGACGAGCAGTACTTC
TRBJ1-2	TRBV7-9	NA	few	CASSLASGYGYTF	TGTGCCAGCAGCTTAGCGTCAGGGTATGGCTACACCTTC
TRBJ1-1	TRBV7-9	NA	many	CASSFSRGEDEAFF	TGTGCCAGCAGCTTCTCTCGGGGGGAAGATGAAGCTTTCTTT